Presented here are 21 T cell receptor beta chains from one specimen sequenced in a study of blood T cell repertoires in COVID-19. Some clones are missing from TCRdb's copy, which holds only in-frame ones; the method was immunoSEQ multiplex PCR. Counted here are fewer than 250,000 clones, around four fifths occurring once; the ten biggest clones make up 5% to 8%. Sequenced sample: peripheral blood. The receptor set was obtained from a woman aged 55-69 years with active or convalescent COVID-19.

CDR3 nucleotides: TGTGCCAGCAGCGTAGATGGGGGGGGACGGGAGACCCAGTACTTC. It codes for CASSVDGGGRETQYF. The gene calls are TRBV9 and TRBJ2-5, with 7 nucleotides matching TRBD2. This CDR3 spans 15 amino acids. V shed 0 bases and J 5 bases; nucleotides not matched to a gene: 7. Germline values: CDR1 SGDLS, CDR2 YYNGEE.

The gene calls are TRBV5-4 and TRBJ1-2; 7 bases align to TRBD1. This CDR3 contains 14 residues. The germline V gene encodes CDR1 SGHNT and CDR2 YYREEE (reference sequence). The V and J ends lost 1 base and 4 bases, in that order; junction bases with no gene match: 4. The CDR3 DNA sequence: TGTGCCAGCAGCTTGAAGGGGACAGTCTATGGCTACACCTTC. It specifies CASSLKGTVYGYTF.

The CDR3 is CASGLVLTGTAMNTEAFF. The CDR3 DNA reads TGTGCTAGTGGTTTGGTACTAACCGGGACAGCGATGAACACTGAAGCTTTCTTT. The chain uses TRBV12-5 and TRBJ1-1; TRBD1 matches 7 bases. The CDR3 has 18 amino acids. Per the germline V gene, CDR1 is LGHNT and CDR2 is FRNRAP. V shed 0 bases and J 0 bases; nucleotides not matched to a gene: 10.

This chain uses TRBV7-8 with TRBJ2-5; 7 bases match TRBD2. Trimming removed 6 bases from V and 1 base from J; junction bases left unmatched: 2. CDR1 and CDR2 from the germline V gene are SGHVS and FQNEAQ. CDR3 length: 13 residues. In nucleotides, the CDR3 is TGTGCCAGCAGTTCTAGCGGCCAAGAGACCCAGTACTTC. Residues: CASSSSGQETQYF.

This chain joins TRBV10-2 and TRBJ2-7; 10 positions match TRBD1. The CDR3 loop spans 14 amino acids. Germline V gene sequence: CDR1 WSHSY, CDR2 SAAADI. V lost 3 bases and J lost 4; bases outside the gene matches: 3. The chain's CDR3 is CASSDWDRGYEQYF. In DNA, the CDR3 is TGCGCCAGCAGTGATTGGGACAGGGGTTACGAGCAGTACTTC.

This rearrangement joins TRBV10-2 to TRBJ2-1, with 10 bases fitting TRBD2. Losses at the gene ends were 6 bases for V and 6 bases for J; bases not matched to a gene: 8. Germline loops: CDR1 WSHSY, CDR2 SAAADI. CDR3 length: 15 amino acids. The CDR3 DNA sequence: TGCGCCAGCAGCGGAAGCGGGAGGGCCGGCAATGAGCAGTTCTTC. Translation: CASSGSGRAGNEQFF.

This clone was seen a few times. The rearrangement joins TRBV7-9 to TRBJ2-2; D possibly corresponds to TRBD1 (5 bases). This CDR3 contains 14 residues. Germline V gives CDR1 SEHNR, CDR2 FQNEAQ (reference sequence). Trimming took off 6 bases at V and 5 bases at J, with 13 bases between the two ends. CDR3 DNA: TGTGCCAGCAGTTATGGACATTCGACCGGGGAGCTGTTTTTT. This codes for CASSYGHSTGELFF.

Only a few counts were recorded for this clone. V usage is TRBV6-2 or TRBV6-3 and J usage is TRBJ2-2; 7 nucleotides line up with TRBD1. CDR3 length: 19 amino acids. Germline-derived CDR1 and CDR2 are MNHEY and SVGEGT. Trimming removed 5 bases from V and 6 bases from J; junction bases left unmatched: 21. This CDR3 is CASSTLTPHRGGGPGELFF. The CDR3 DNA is TGTGCCAGCAGTACCCTAACGCCTCACAGGGGTGGCGGCCCCGGGGAGCTGTTTTTT.

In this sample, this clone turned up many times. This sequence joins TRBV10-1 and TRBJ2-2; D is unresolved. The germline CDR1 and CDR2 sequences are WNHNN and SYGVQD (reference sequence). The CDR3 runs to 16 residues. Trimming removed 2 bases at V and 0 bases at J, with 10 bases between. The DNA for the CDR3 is TGCGCCAGCAGTGAGCGGCAGGCCCCGAACACCGGGGAGCTGTTTTTT. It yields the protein CASSERQAPNTGELFF.

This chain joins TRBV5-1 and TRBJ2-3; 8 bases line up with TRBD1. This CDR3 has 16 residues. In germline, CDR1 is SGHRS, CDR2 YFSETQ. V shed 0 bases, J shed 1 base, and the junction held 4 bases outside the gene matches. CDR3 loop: CASSLAGTGRTDTQYF. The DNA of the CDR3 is TGCGCCAGCAGCTTGGCCGGGACAGGCCGCACAGATACGCAGTATTTT.

The CDR3 spells CATAPTSGSYEQYF. The DNA of the CDR3 is TGTGCAACGGCCCCGACTAGCGGGAGCTACGAGCAGTACTTC. This rearrangement joins TRBV2 to TRBJ2-7, with 12 bases identical to TRBD2. Germline-derived CDR1 and CDR2 are SNHLY and FYNNEI. The CDR3 is made up of 14 amino acids.

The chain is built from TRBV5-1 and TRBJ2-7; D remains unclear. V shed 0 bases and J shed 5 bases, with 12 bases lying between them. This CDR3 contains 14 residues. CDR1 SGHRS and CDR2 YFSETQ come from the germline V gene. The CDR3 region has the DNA TGCGCCAGCAGCTTGGCCAACCTGGGCGACGAGCAGTACTTC. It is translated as CASSLANLGDEQYF.

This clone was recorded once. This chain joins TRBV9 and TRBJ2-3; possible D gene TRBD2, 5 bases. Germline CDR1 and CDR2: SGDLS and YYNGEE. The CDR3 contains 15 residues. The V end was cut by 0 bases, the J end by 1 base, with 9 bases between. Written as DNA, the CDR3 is TGTGCCAGCAGCGTAGGGAGGTGGGGCACAGATACGCAGTATTTT. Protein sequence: CASSVGRWGTDTQYF.

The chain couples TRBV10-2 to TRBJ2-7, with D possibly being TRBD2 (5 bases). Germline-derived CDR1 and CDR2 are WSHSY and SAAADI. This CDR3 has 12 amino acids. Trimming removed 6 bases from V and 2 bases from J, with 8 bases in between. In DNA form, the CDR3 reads TGCGCCAGCAGCCTCGGGGCCTACGAGCAGTACGTC. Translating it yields CASSLGAYEQYV.

The CDR3 DNA sequence: TGTGCCAGCGAAAGGGGACAGGGTTTTGAAAAACTGTTTTTT. Its translation is CASERGQGFEKLFF. This chain joins TRBV7-9 and TRBJ1-4, with 9 bases lining up with TRBD1. Germline-derived CDR1 and CDR2 are SEHNR and FQNEAQ (reference sequence). This CDR3 is built from 14 residues. V shed 8 bases, J shed 7 bases, and the junction held 8 bases outside the gene matches.

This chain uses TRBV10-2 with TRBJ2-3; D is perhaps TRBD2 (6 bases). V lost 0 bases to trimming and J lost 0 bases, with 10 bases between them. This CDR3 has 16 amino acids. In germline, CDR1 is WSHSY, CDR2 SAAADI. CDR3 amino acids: CASSESLAISTDTQYF. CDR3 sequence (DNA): TGCGCCAGCAGTGAGTCTCTAGCGATAAGCACAGATACGCAGTATTTT.

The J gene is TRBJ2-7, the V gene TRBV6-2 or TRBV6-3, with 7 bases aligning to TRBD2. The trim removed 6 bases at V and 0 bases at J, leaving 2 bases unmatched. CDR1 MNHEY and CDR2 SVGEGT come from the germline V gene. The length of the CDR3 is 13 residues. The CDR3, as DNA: TGTGCCAGCAGCCCGGGGGGCTCCTACGAGCAGTACTTC. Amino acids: CASSPGGSYEQYF.

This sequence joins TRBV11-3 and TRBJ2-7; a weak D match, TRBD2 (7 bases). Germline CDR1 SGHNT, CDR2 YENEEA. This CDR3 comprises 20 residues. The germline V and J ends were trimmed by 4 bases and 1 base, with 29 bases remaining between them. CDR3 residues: CASSSDPPQGVRTRSYEQYF. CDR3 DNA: TGTGCCAGCAGCTCAGACCCGCCACAGGGAGTCAGGACTAGGTCCTACGAGCAGTACTTC.

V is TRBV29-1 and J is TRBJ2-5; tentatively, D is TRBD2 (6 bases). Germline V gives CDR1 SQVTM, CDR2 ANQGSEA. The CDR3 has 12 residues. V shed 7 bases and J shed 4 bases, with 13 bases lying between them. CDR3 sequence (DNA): TGCAGCGGAGACAATAGCGGAGAGACCCAGTACTTC. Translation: CSGDNSGETQYF.

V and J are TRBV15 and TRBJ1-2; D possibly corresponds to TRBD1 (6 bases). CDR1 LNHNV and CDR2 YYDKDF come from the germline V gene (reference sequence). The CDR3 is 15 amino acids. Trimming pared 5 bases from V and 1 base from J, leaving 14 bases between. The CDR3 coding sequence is TGTGCCACCAGCGGTGGGACACCTTATAACTATGGCTACACCTTC. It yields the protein CATSGGTPYNYGYTF.

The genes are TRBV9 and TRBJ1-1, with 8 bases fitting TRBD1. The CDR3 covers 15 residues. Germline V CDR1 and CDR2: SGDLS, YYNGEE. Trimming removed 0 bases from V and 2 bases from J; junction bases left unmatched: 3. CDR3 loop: CASSVVTGANTEAFF. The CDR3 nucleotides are TGTGCCAGCAGCGTAGTGACAGGGGCAAACACTGAAGCTTTCTTT.